The entry below describes one T cell receptor (beta chain). Its antigen is not identified. This sample is drawn from a study of blood T cells in healthy people across ages. Regarding the study as a whole: A greater number of naive CD4+ cells and higher diversity distinguished long-lived donors from aged donors.

A sample-barcoded 5' primer and a J-beta primer mix were used in a second PCR of about 7 to 12 cycles. Tagging of each cDNA molecule was performed by a template-switch adaptor with 12 random nucleotides. No fewer than 3 million CDR3-containing paired-end reads came from each sample. TCRdb passed the 5' RACE reads through MiXCR, listing each CDR3 protein once. Of 790,000 or so distinct CDR3 sequences in the sample, around 45% were seen once. Trimming shortened V by 5 bases and J by 11 bases, and 21 bases separated the two germline ends. The germline V gene has CDR1 MGHDK and CDR2 SYGVNS. The CDR3 is 14 residues long.

The sample taken for sequencing was blood. The chain is built from TRBV25-1 and TRBJ2-5; D is possibly TRBD1 (5 bases). This sequence was found in a man at least 80 years old in good health. The CDR3 DNA reads as TGTGCCAGCAGTCCCGGAAGGGGCAACAATGAGCAGTACTTC. It specifies CASSPGRGNNEQYF. The variable domain in full, with the rest retrieved from reference TRBV25-1 and TRBJ2-5, is EADIYQTPRYLVIGTGKKITLECSQTMGHDKMYWYQQDPGMELHLIHYSYGVNSTEKGDLSSESTVSRIRTEHFPLTLESARPSHTSQYLCASSPGRGNNEQYFGPGTRLLVL.